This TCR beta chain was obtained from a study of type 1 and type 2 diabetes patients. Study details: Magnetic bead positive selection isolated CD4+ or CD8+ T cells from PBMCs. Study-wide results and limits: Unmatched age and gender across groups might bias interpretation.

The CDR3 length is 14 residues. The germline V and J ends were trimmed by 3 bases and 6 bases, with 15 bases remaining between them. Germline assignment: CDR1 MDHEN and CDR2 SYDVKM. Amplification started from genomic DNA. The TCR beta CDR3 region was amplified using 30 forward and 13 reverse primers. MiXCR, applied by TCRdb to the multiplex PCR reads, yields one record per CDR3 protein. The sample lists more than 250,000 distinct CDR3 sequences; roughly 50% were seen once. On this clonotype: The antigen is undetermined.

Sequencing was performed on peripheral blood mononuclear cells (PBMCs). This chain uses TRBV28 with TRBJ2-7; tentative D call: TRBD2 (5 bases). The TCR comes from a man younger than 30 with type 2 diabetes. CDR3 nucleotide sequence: TGTGCCAGCAGTTTCCCCCAGGAGGCCCCCGAGCAGTACTTC. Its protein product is CASSFPQEAPEQYF.